This T cell receptor beta chain was captured in a study of regulatory T cells in long-lasting Graves disease. Study-level results: Lower TCR diversity characterized persistent Graves' patients relative to newly diagnosed patients.

To make TCR beta libraries, researchers used iRepertoire HTBI primers and Arm-PCR of CDR3 regions. TCRdb analysed the multiplex PCR reads with MiXCR anew, one entry per CDR3 protein. This sample carries 350,000 to 550,000 distinct CDR3 sequences, 16% of them seen once, and the ten largest clones take 20% to 25%. The V end was cut by 5 bases, the J end by 8 bases, with 15 bases between. The germline gives CDR1 MNHEY, CDR2 SMNVEV (reference sequence). CDR3 length: 13 residues. This clonotype was found many times. Its antigen is unknown. Time point noted: newly diagnosed GD, antithyroid drugs for less than 3 months. Extracted PBMC RNA gave rise to the TCR library. These data also formed part of another study, on T cells in Graves' hyperthyroidism and ophthalmopathy. From that paper: The study excluded patients with uncontrolled infection, other autoimmune disease, pregnancy or lactation. Diagnosis rested on symptoms, serum thyroxine and TRAb, thyroid ultrasound, and orbital computed tomography.

This chain uses TRBV27 with TRBJ1-2; D remains unclear. The clonotype originates from a woman between 18 and 29 years old with Graves disease. The sequencing here drew on peripheral blood mononuclear cells (PBMCs), taken at new diagnosis, from a patient treated with antithyroid drugs. CDR3 bases: TGTGCCAGCAGTCTAGCCTCAGGTGACGGCTACACCTTC. Residues: CASSLASGDGYTF.